Each of the 31 T cell receptor beta chains below was sequenced from the same sample in a study of blood T cell repertoires in COVID-19. Some clones are missing from TCRdb's copy, which holds only in-frame ones; the method was immunoSEQ multiplex PCR. Among fewer than 250,000 clones, 70% to 85% were seen once, and the ten largest hold 1.5% to 2%. The sample was PBMCs or T cells enriched from blood (not recorded which). The receptors here all came from a man aged 55 to 70 who had recovered from COVID-19.

This clone has a single count. The chain joins TRBV7-9 to TRBJ2-3; no reliable D call. Trimming pared 9 bases from V and 4 bases from J, leaving 8 bases between. The CDR3 extends over 11 amino acids. The germline gives CDR1 SEHNR, CDR2 FQNEAQ (reference sequence). The CDR3 DNA sequence: TGTGCCAGTGCAGTGGCAGATACGCAGTATTTT. Amino acid sequence: CASAVADTQYF.

The J gene is TRBJ2-3, the V gene TRBV5-1; 11 bases fit TRBD2. The CDR3 contains 16 residues. Trimming removed 3 bases from V and 5 bases from J; junction bases left unmatched: 8. The V gene's germline CDR1 is SGHRS and CDR2 YFSETQ. The CDR3 region is CASSSLAGGLKDTQYF. CDR3 bases: TGCGCCAGCAGCTCTCTAGCGGGGGGCCTCAAAGATACGCAGTATTTT.

This sequence joins TRBV11-3 and TRBJ1-1, with 7 bases matching TRBD1. This CDR3 contains 13 residues. From germline, CDR1 is SGHNT and CDR2 YENEEA. J gave up 1 base and V 10 bases, and 6 bases lay outside the gene matches. The CDR3, as DNA: TGTGCCACTAGGGGACAGTCGAACACTGAAGCTTTCTTT. The encoded protein is CATRGQSNTEAFF.

The V call is TRBV12-5, the J call TRBJ1-5; 7 bases match TRBD1. J lost 7 bases, V lost 1 base, and 13 bases had no gene match. The CDR3 runs to 17 residues. Germline V lookup: CDR1 LGHNT, CDR2 FRNRAP. This chain's CDR3 is CASGLGQGTVNGQPQHF. CDR3 DNA: TGTGCTAGTGGTTTGGGCCAGGGGACAGTTAATGGACAGCCCCAGCATTTT.

In its sample, this clone was seen once. CDR3 in amino acids: CSVEEPAGGYEQYF. The CDR3 nucleotides read TGCAGCGTTGAAGAACCAGCGGGGGGCTACGAGCAGTACTTC. The chain combines TRBV29-1 with TRBJ2-7; 9 bases are a match to TRBD2. Germline assignment: CDR1 SQVTM and CDR2 ANQGSEA. Germline trimming cut 0 bases from V and 3 bases from J; bases unmatched to any gene: 3. The CDR3 has 14 amino acids.

The chain links TRBV7-9 to TRBJ1-4; 9 bases align to TRBD1. Trimming at V came to 1 base and at J to 4 bases, leaving 4 bases not matched to a gene. CDR1 is SEHNR and CDR2 is FQNEAQ in the germline V gene (reference sequence). The CDR3 has 16 amino acids. The CDR3 spells CASSLGAGQGNEKLFF. The CDR3 DNA reads TGTGCCAGCAGCTTAGGTGCGGGACAGGGTAATGAAAAACTGTTTTTT.

The rearrangement uses TRBV27 and TRBJ1-6; D is possibly TRBD1 (5 bases). V gave up 3 bases and J gave up 0 bases, with 15 bases separating them. Germline-derived CDR1 and CDR2 are MNHEY and SMNVEV (reference sequence). The CDR3 extends over 18 amino acids. CDR3 amino acids: CASSLKPDSSSYNSPLHF. In DNA, the CDR3 is TGTGCCAGCAGTTTGAAACCTGACAGCAGCTCCTATAATTCACCCCTCCACTTT.

The chain employs TRBV7-9 and TRBJ2-3; 10 nucleotides match TRBD2. The CDR3 consists of 15 residues. The germline V gene has CDR1 SEHNR and CDR2 FQNEAQ (reference sequence). The J segment lost 0 bases and the V segment lost 5 bases, leaving 2 bases of the junction unmatched. The CDR3 DNA follows: TGTGCCAGCAGCATTAGCGGGGGGAGCACAGATACGCAGTATTTT. This translates into CASSISGGSTDTQYF.

The rearrangement uses TRBV6-5 and TRBJ2-4; D gene unclear. Germline CDR1 and CDR2: MNHEY and SVGAGI. Trimming shortened V by 0 bases and J by 7 bases, and 10 bases separated the two germline ends. This CDR3 comprises 14 residues. The CDR3 nucleotides read TGTGCCAGCAGTTACTCGTGGCTCCCGAACATTCAGTACTTC. This gives the protein CASSYSWLPNIQYF.

V and J are TRBV12-3 or TRBV12-4 and TRBJ2-1; D may be TRBD2 (6 bases). The CDR3 totals 13 residues. The V end lost 1 base, the J end lost 9 bases, and 10 bases lay between the germline ends. CDR3 nucleotides: TGTGCCAGCAGTTTAGGCGGGATTAGTGAGCAGTTCTTC. This gives the protein CASSLGGISEQFF.

CDR3 in DNA: TGTGCCAGCACCACTTCCCACCAAGAGACCCAGTACTTC. This translates into CASTTSHQETQYF. The genes are TRBV6-5 and TRBJ2-5; no clear D gene. Germline V gene data show CDR1 as MNHEY and CDR2 as SVGAGI. This CDR3 is built from 13 residues. V was shortened by 7 bases and J by 0 bases, with 9 bases between the two germline ends.

The CDR3 is CASSFYGRSENTIYF. The DNA of the CDR3 is TGTGCCAGCAGCTTTTATGGCAGAAGCGAAAACACCATATATTTT. The chain couples TRBV5-6 to TRBJ1-3; the D is unclear. V was cut by 2 bases and J by 6 bases, with 15 bases left in between. This CDR3 is built from 15 residues. In germline, CDR1 is SGHDT, CDR2 YYEEEE.

The V gene is TRBV6-6, the J gene TRBJ1-1; D might be TRBD1 (6 bases). Trimming removed 8 bases from V and 11 bases from J, with 15 bases in between. Germline V lookup: CDR1 MNHNY, CDR2 SVGAGI (reference sequence). This CDR3 has 11 residues. The DNA of the CDR3 is TGTGCCAGCGTTAGACAGGTAGAGGCTTTCTTT. It specifies CASVRQVEAFF.

The rearrangement uses TRBV19 and TRBJ1-1; 11 bases fit TRBD1. The CDR3 has 15 amino acids. Germline-derived CDR1 and CDR2 are LNHDA and SQIVND (reference sequence). The junction had 8 bases not matched to a gene; V was cut back by 6 bases and J by 5 bases. This CDR3 is CASRTTGTGGTEAFF. CDR3 bases: TGTGCCAGTAGAACAACCGGGACAGGGGGGACTGAAGCTTTCTTT. Based on the CDR3 plus reference TRBV19 and TRBJ1-1, the full variable domain is DGGITQSPKYLFRKEGQNVTLSCEQNLNHDAMYWYRQDPGQGLRLIYYSQIVNDFQKGDIAEGYSVSREKKESFPLTVTSAQKNPTAFYLCASRTTGTGGTEAFFGQGTRLTVV.

J is TRBJ1-5 and V is TRBV15; TRBD1 is a possible D gene (5 bases). Looked up from germline, CDR1 is LNHNV and CDR2 is YYDKDF (reference sequence). The CDR3 is 15 residues long. V lost 0 bases to trimming and J lost 9 bases, with 15 bases between them. CDR3: CATSRDMGGTGPQHF. The CDR3 DNA reads as TGTGCCACCAGCAGAGATATGGGGGGGACGGGGCCCCAGCATTTT.

The V and J genes are TRBV29-1 and TRBJ1-1; no definite D call. Germline V lookup: CDR1 SQVTM, CDR2 ANQGSEA. CDR3 length: 14 residues. Trimming cost V 6 bases and J 7 bases, with 21 bases left between them. This chain's CDR3 is CSVLGGETRFEAFF. DNA for the CDR3: TGCAGCGTCCTTGGCGGCGAAACGCGGTTTGAAGCTTTCTTT.

The chain has TRBV3-1 (or the pseudogene TRBV3-2) and TRBJ1-1; 9 nucleotides match TRBD1. CDR3 length equals 13 residues. Germline V lookup: CDR1 LGHDT, CDR2 YNNKEL (reference sequence). The junction had 6 bases not matched to a gene; V was cut back by 4 bases and J by 9 bases. In nucleotides, the CDR3 is TGTGCCAGCAGCCGGACAGGGGCAACACAAGCTTTCTTT. It is translated as CASSRTGATQAFF.

This clone was observed a few times. This rearrangement joins TRBV2 to TRBJ1-5; D is ambiguous. Trimming removed 4 bases at V and 0 bases at J, with 10 bases between. In germline, CDR1 is SNHLY, CDR2 FYNNEI. This CDR3 is 15 amino acids long. This CDR3 reads CASSVENHSNQPQHF. The CDR3 DNA is TGTGCCAGCAGTGTCGAGAATCATAGCAATCAGCCCCAGCATTTT.

The chain recombines TRBV5-1 with TRBJ1-6; D may be TRBD1 (6 bases). CDR1 is SGHRS, CDR2 YFSETQ, per germline. CDR3 length: 14 amino acids. Trimming took off 2 bases at V and 8 bases at J, with 11 bases between the two ends. The CDR3 spells CASSFGGRHSPLHF. The DNA for the CDR3 is TGCGCCAGCAGCTTCGGGGGGCGGCATTCACCCCTCCACTTT.

This chain links TRBV21-1 with TRBJ1-5. TRBV21-1 is a recognized pseudogene. The CDR3 runs 17 residues. Here the CDR3 DNA reads TGTGCCAGCAGCAAAGCGCTTCCGGAGCGGTGCAATCAGCCCCAGCATTTT. Its protein product is CASSKALPERCNQPQHF.

This chain joins TRBV2 and TRBJ2-7; 8 bases agree with TRBD1. V gave up 6 bases and J gave up 2 bases; unmatched junction bases: 9. Per the germline V gene, CDR1 is SNHLY and CDR2 is FYNNEI. This CDR3 contains 15 residues. CDR3 in amino acids: CASSGLGQAPYEQYF. As DNA, the CDR3 is TGTGCCAGCAGCGGCTTGGGACAGGCCCCCTACGAGCAGTACTTC.

The V and J genes are TRBV11-2 and TRBJ2-1; 9 nucleotides line up with TRBD2. CDR1 and CDR2 from the germline V gene are SGHAT and FQNNGV. The CDR3 consists of 16 residues. With V trimmed by 3 bases and J by 4 bases, 7 bases remained unmatched. The CDR3 sequence is CASSFSAGGIYNEQFF. Written as DNA, the CDR3 is TGTGCCAGCAGCTTCTCCGCGGGGGGGATTTACAATGAGCAGTTCTTC.

The chain is built from TRBV2 and TRBJ1-1, with no clear D. This CDR3 has 12 amino acids. The V end lost 6 bases, the J end lost 1 base, and 6 bases lay between the germline ends. Germline V gives CDR1 SNHLY, CDR2 FYNNEI. CDR3 loop: CASSQENTEAFF. CDR3 nucleotides: TGTGCCAGCAGCCAGGAGAACACTGAAGCTTTCTTT.

The chain combines TRBV6-5 with TRBJ1-1, with D maybe TRBD1 (5 bases). V lost 6 bases and J lost 3, with 17 bases in between. CDR1 and CDR2 from the germline V gene are MNHEY and SVGAGI. The CDR3 is 15 amino acids. This CDR3 is CASRSSGNRDTEAFF. CDR3 nucleotide sequence: TGTGCCAGCAGGTCTTCAGGGAATCGGGACACTGAAGCTTTCTTT.

The V and J genes are TRBV4-3 and TRBJ1-5, with D uncertain. Trimming removed 0 bases from V and 3 bases from J, with 6 bases in between. The CDR3 contains 14 residues. CDR1 is LGHNA, CDR2 YSLEER, per germline. CDR3 protein: CASSQDPFNQPQHF. DNA of the CDR3: TGCGCCAGCAGCCAAGATCCCTTCAATCAGCCCCAGCATTTT.

This clone was counted between two and nine times. V is TRBV5-6 and J is TRBJ1-5; TRBD1 agrees at 7 bases. V dropped 5 bases and J dropped 8; count of bases not matched to a gene: 7. Germline V CDR1 and CDR2: SGHDT, YYEEEE. The CDR3 sequence is 13 residues long. The CDR3 loop reads CASSSGTVEPQHF. The CDR3 nucleotides read TGTGCCAGCAGTTCCGGGACAGTTGAGCCCCAGCATTTT.

Many counts were recorded for this clone. The chain recombines TRBV27 with TRBJ2-3; perhaps TRBD2 as D (5 bases). V lost 3 bases and J 2 bases, leaving 6 bases between the germline ends. CDR3 length equals 13 residues. CDR1 is MNHEY and CDR2 is SMNVEV in the germline V gene (reference sequence). The CDR3 DNA follows: TGTGCCAGCAGTTTGGGAGTCACAGATACGCAGTATTTT. The encoded protein is CASSLGVTDTQYF.

This chain links TRBV7-9 with TRBJ1-1; 10 bases agree with TRBD1. With 5 bases clipped from V and 4 bases from J, the junction kept 4 bases outside the gene matches. The CDR3 totals 14 residues. Germline V gives CDR1 SEHNR, CDR2 FQNEAQ (reference sequence). CDR3 nucleotides: TGTGCCAGCAGCCAGGACAGGGGGGGCACTGAAGCTTTCTTT. Translated, it gives CASSQDRGGTEAFF.

The gene calls are TRBV20-1 and TRBJ1-2; the D is unclear. This CDR3 spans 13 amino acids. Trimming shortened V by 3 bases and J by 0 bases, and 8 bases separated the two germline ends. Looked up from germline, CDR1 is DFQATT and CDR2 is SNEGSKA (reference sequence). The CDR3 DNA reads TGCAGTGCTAGTTATGGAGCTAACTATGGCTACACCTTC. Protein: CSASYGANYGYTF.

This chain uses TRBV4-3 with TRBJ1-2; a possible D gene is TRBD1 (6 bases). CDR1 is LGHNA, CDR2 YSLEER, per germline. This CDR3 is built from 17 residues. V was pared by 2 bases and J by 4 bases, with 20 bases between. The CDR3 DNA follows: TGCGCCAGCAGCCAAAACCTCGGGGGGGGCAGGGCCTATGGCTACACCTTC. Protein sequence: CASSQNLGGGRAYGYTF.

The table lists this clone with a count of one. The V call is TRBV11-2, the J call TRBJ1-1; the match to TRBD1 covers 8 bases. CDR3 length equals 13 residues. V was clipped by 5 bases and J by 5 bases; unmatched bases: 4. Germline loops: CDR1 SGHAT, CDR2 FQNNGV. The CDR3 DNA follows: TGTGCCAGCAGCCAGGACAGGGTAACTGAAGCTTTCTTT. Residues: CASSQDRVTEAFF.